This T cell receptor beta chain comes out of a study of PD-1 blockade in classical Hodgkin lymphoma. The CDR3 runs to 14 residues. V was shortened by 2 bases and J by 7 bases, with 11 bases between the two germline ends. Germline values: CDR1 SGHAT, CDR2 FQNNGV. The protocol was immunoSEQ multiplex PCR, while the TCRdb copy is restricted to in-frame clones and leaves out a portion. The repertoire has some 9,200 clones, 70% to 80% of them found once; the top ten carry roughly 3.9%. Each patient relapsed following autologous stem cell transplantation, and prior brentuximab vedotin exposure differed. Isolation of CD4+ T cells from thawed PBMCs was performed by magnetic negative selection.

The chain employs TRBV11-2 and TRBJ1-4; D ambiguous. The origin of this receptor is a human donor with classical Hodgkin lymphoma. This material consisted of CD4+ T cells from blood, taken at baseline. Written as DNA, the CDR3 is TGTGCCAGCAGCTTAAGTGTAAACGGTGAAAAACTGTTTTTT. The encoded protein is CASSLSVNGEKLFF.